What follows describes a single T cell receptor beta chain. V shed 8 bases and J 4 bases; nucleotides not matched to a gene: 9. Germline CDR1 reads MNHEY; CDR2 reads SMNVEV (reference sequence). CDR3 length: 16 amino acids. The data originate from a study of cytomegalovirus exposure and HLA in healthy donors. PCR primers comprised 60 Vbeta and 13 Jbeta primers. Sequencing was performed with immunoSEQ multiplex PCR; in TCRdb, only in-frame clones are kept and a portion is missing. The sample has approximately 160,000 clones, 75% to 90% seen once. The gene calls are TRBV27 and TRBJ2-2, with TRBD1 identical over 11 bases. This TCR was recovered from a man aged 30 to 39 in good health and CMV-seropositive. The sequenced sample consisted of PBMCs. CDR3 nucleotide sequence: TGTGCCAGCGGACAGGGGGCTCCCTTGTTCACCGGGGAGCTGTTTTTT. This translates into CASGQGAPLFTGELFF.